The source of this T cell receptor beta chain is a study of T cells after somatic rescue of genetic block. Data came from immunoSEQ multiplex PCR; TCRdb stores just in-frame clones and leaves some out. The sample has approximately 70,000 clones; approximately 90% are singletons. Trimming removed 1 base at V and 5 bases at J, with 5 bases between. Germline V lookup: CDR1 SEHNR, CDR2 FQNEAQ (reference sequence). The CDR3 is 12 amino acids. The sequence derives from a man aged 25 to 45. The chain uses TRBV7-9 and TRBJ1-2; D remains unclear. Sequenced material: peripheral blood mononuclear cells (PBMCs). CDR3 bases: TGTGCCAGCAGCTTAGACGGATATGGCTACACCTTC. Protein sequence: CASSLDGYGYTF. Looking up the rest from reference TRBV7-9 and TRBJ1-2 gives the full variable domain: DTGVSQNPRHKITKRGQNVTFRCDPISEHNRLYWYRQTLGQGPEFLTYFQNEAQLEKSRLLSDRFSAERPKGSFSTLEIQRTEQGDSAMYLCASSLDGYGYTFGSGTRLTVV.